The sequence of this T cell receptor beta chain was determined in a study of OX40 agonist ivuxolimab in advanced cancers. Background on the whole study: Ivuxolimab, which targeted the costimulatory receptor OX40 (CD134), was an agonistic, fully human IgG2 monoclonal antibody. Intravenous ivuxolimab was administered to patients every 2 weeks at six dose levels: 0.01, 0.1, 0.3, 1.5, 3 and 10 mg/kg. Of the roughly 50 dose-escalation patients, hepatocellular carcinoma was present in about 20, melanoma in around 15, renal cell carcinoma in 9 and head and neck cancer in 9. In the dose-escalation cohort, around 80% of patients were male, and the mean age was 60 years with a range of roughly 20 to 80. Patients were allowed to have had prior anti-PD-1, anti-PD-L1 or anti-CTLA-4 therapy, and around 40% of the dose-escalation patients had previously received checkpoint inhibitors. Three dose-escalation patients achieved partial responses, one with hepatocellular carcinoma and two with cutaneous melanoma. Peripheral TCRbeta sequencing aimed to test whether ivuxolimab altered TCR sequence diversity and caused clonal T-cell expansion. The paper covers the monotherapy dose-escalation part of the phase I ivuxolimab trial, which included N of about 56 patients. Overall study results and their limits: In partial responders in the 0.1-3.0 mg/kg groups, normalized peripheral clonal expansion was found to be among the lowest, especially among CD8+ T cells. After ivuxolimab, CD8+ T cells had more expanded clones than CD4+ T cells on average. Clonal expansion of both CD4+ and CD8+ blood T cells was observed from baseline to week 6 at doses 0.1 to 3.0 mg/kg. Low levels of normalized T-cell clonal expansion were also shown by some nonresponding patients. The antigen specificity of the clonally expanded peripheral T cells was not determined.

Genomic DNA was extracted from sorted cells for sequencing of the TCRbeta CDR3 region. The immunoSEQ Assay was used for sequencing of TCRbeta CDR3 regions. As stored in TCRdb, this immuneACCESS dataset retains in-frame rearrangements with V and J assigned. A fraction of the clones does not appear; measured against another copy, unresolved V genes explain less than half of the discrepancy, and the remainder lacks a known reason. Counted in this sample were tens of thousands of clones; about 83% of them appeared once. In total, the top ten clones hold just over 0.6% of the sample. Patients with autoimmune disease history or receiving systemic immunosuppression were excluded from the trial. In every dose cohort, peripheral blood was drawn for TCR sequencing at baseline, cycle 4 day 1, and cycle 7 day 1. The samples were drawn from a first-in-human, open-label, multicenter phase I dose-escalation trial of ivuxolimab. Adults with locally advanced or metastatic melanoma, renal cell carcinoma, hepatocellular carcinoma or head and neck squamous cell carcinoma were enrolled in the trial. Before TCR sequencing, CD4+ T cells and CD8+ T cells from peripheral blood were sorted into separate populations.

As for this clone: Its antigen is currently not known. No base quality values were provided; no much bigger clone lies one nucleotide off.

CDR1 and CDR2, per the germline V gene (reference sequence), are SEHNR and FQNEAQ. V is pruned by 5 bases and J by 8 bases, leaving 11 bases of the junction without a gene match. The CDR3 holds 15 amino acids from the cysteine to the phenylalanine. Only the CDR3 DNA is retained, 45 bases long and in frame from the first base. Sequencing was performed on CD4+ or CD8+ T cells sorted from blood, taken in a trial of the OX40 agonist ivuxolimab. The receptor chain draws on TRBV7-9 and TRBJ1-4; 7 bases in between match TRBD1. The TCR originated in an adult with an advanced solid tumor such as melanoma, head and neck, liver or kidney cancer. The CDR3 reads CASSSTGAGKEKLFF. The nucleotide sequence is TGTGCCAGCAGCAGCACAGGGGCGGGGAAAGAAAAACTGTTTTTT.